The 29 T cell receptor beta chains given below trace back to one sample, sequenced in a study of cytomegalovirus exposure and HLA in healthy donors. Researchers ran the PCR with 60 Vbeta and 13 Jbeta primers. Using immunoSEQ multiplex PCR, the repertoire was profiled, and TCRdb retains in-frame clones only, with some absent. The sample lists over 120,000 clones, around 74% occurring once. The sample comprised PBMCs. Every receptor here comes from a man between 18 and 29 years old in good health and CMV-seropositive.

This clone showed up just a few times. The chain recombines TRBV10-1 with TRBJ1-2; D is perhaps TRBD1 (5 bases). Looked up from germline, CDR1 is WNHNN and CDR2 is SYGVQD (reference sequence). The ends were cut back, 0 bases at V and 2 bases at J, with 7 bases in the middle. The CDR3 spans 14 residues. DNA of the CDR3: TGCGCCAGCAGTGAGTCGACAGCAAACTATGGCTACACCTTC. Translating it yields CASSESTANYGYTF.

V gene TRBV30 combines with J gene TRBJ2-5; TRBD2 matches at 10 bases. The CDR3 has 13 residues. CDR1 and CDR2 (germline): GTSNPN, SVGIG (reference sequence). Trimming cost V 4 bases and J 5 bases; bases outside gene matches: 4. In nucleotides, the CDR3 is TGTGCCTGGACTAGCGGGAGCGGTGAGACCCAGTACTTC. It encodes CAWTSGSGETQYF.

This clone was observed once. This chain uses TRBV18 with TRBJ2-6, with 10 positions matching TRBD2. V lost 5 bases, J lost 1 base, and 5 bases stayed unmatched. The CDR3 loop spans 17 amino acids. Germline CDR1 and CDR2: KGHSH and LQKENI. The CDR3 DNA reads TGTGCCAGCTCAGCGGCTAGCGGGAGTTCTGGGGCCAACGTCCTGACTTTC. This encodes CASSAASGSSGANVLTF.

The CDR3 here is CASSFGQGENIQYF. The CDR3 DNA reads TGTGCCAGCAGTTTCGGACAGGGTGAAAACATTCAGTACTTC. This chain connects TRBV27 to TRBJ2-4, with 8 bases matching TRBD1. The CDR3 runs to 14 residues. Germline CDR1 and CDR2: MNHEY and SMNVEV (reference sequence). V was clipped by 3 bases and J by 5 bases; unmatched bases: 3.

The genes are TRBV5-1 and TRBJ2-1; TRBD2 agrees at 9 bases. The CDR3 has 16 residues. Germline-derived CDR1 and CDR2 are SGHRS and YFSETQ. After removal of 3 bases from V and 2 bases from J, the junction contained 6 bases not matched to a gene. CDR3 in amino acids: CASSSGTSYTYNEQFF. As DNA, the CDR3 is TGCGCCAGCAGCTCCGGGACTAGCTACACCTACAATGAGCAGTTCTTC.

The chain uses TRBV5-6 and TRBJ2-2; D call uncertain. Trimming took 2 bases from V and 7 from J, leaving 3 bases between them. Germline lookup yields CDR1 SGHDT and CDR2 YYEEEE. The CDR3 spans 11 residues. The CDR3 bases are TGTGCCAGCAGCTTCGGCGGGGAGCTGTTTTTT. Its translation: CASSFGGELFF.

The chain joins TRBV9 to TRBJ2-3, with 7 bases fitting TRBD2. The V and J ends lost 0 bases and 9 bases, in that order; junction bases with no gene match: 13. The CDR3 is made up of 16 amino acids. In germline, CDR1 is SGDLS, CDR2 YYNGEE. CDR3 region: CASSVVASGGSGTQYF. The CDR3 coding sequence is TGTGCCAGCAGCGTAGTCGCTAGCGGAGGTTCGGGGACGCAGTATTTT.

The chain carries TRBV30 and TRBJ2-1; D is possibly TRBD2 (7 bases). The germline CDR1 and CDR2 sequences are GTSNPN and SVGIG (reference sequence). The CDR3 has 12 amino acids. The V and J ends lost 8 bases and 7 bases respectively, with 15 bases between them. The CDR3 loop is CARGAGENEQFF. The CDR3, as DNA: TGTGCCCGGGGGGCGGGGGAGAATGAGCAGTTCTTC.

This chain links TRBV18 with TRBJ1-6; D call uncertain. The CDR3 loop spans 15 amino acids. Germline V lookup: CDR1 KGHSH, CDR2 LQKENI. V lost 5 bases and J 7 bases, leaving 15 bases between the germline ends. CDR3 sequence: CASSTARSANSPLHF. The CDR3 DNA reads as TGTGCCAGCTCAACGGCGAGGTCAGCCAATTCACCCCTCCACTTT.

V gene TRBV7-8 combines with J gene TRBJ1-3; D unclear. The CDR3 is 15 residues long. Germline CDR1 reads SGHVS; CDR2 reads FQNEAQ. The V and J ends lost 0 bases and 0 bases respectively, with 6 bases between them. This CDR3 is CASSLAASSGNTIYF. CDR3 DNA sequence: TGTGCCAGCAGCTTAGCAGCCTCCTCTGGAAACACCATATATTTT.

This clone has just one count. The genes are TRBV5-1 and TRBJ1-5, with D possibly matching TRBD1 (6 bases). The V gene lost 4 bases and the J gene lost 5 bases, with 19 bases spanning the gap. Germline V gene lookup returns CDR1 SGHRS and CDR2 YFSETQ. This CDR3 has 16 residues. The CDR3 nucleotides read TGCGCCAGCAGCCCCAGGGGCCCCGGGTTGGATCAGCCCCAGCATTTT. Translation: CASSPRGPGLDQPQHF. The full variable domain, its missing parts supplied by reference TRBV5-1 and TRBJ1-5, is KAGVTQTPRYLIKTRGQQVTLSCSPISGHRSVSWYQQTPGQGLQFLFEYFSETQRNKGNFPGRFSGRQFSNSRSEMNVSTLELGDSALYLCASSPRGPGLDQPQHFGDGTRLSIL.

V is TRBV4-2 and J is TRBJ2-3; 8 positions match TRBD2. V lost 6 bases and J lost 3; bases outside the gene matches: 5. The CDR3 loop spans 14 amino acids. CDR1 is LGHNA, CDR2 YNFKEQ, per germline. The CDR3 nucleotides read TGTGCCAGCAGTTACGGGGGGGGAACAGATACGCAGTATTTT. It specifies CASSYGGGTDTQYF.

The V and J genes are TRBV7-9 and TRBJ1-1; D is unresolved. The germline V and J ends were trimmed by 2 bases and 0 bases, with 7 bases remaining between them. The germline gives CDR1 SEHNR, CDR2 FQNEAQ (reference sequence). This CDR3 is built from 14 residues. The DNA of the CDR3 is TGTGCCAGCAGCTTAAGAGTTATGAACACTGAAGCTTTCTTT. It encodes CASSLRVMNTEAFF.

The chain joins TRBV7-2 to TRBJ2-5, with 11 positions matching TRBD2. Trimming removed 0 bases from V and 2 bases from J; junction bases left unmatched: 5. The CDR3 runs 17 residues. The germline V gene encodes CDR1 SGHTA and CDR2 FQGNSA. DNA of the CDR3: TGTGCCAGCAGCTTAGCCTCCGGGACTAGCGGACAAGAGACCCAGTACTTC. This sequence encodes CASSLASGTSGQETQYF.

In DNA form, the CDR3 reads TGCAGTGCTCGGGGATACTATGGCTACACCTTC. Encoded protein: CSARGYYGYTF. The rearrangement joins TRBV20-1 to TRBJ1-2, with unresolved D. The CDR3 totals 11 residues. In germline, CDR1 is DFQATT, CDR2 SNEGSKA (reference sequence). Deletions cut 5 bases from V and 3 bases from J, with 7 bases between.

V usage is TRBV2 and J usage is TRBJ2-7; TRBD2 might be the D (6 bases). This CDR3 spans 14 amino acids. The germline CDR1 and CDR2 sequences are SNHLY and FYNNEI. V shed 4 bases and J shed 2 bases, with 12 bases lying between them. The CDR3 nucleotides read TGTGCCAGCAGTGTCCGGGACTGGGCCTACGAGCAGTACTTC. It is translated as CASSVRDWAYEQYF.

V usage is TRBV6-6 and J usage is TRBJ1-4; D gene unclear. The V end lost 0 bases, the J end lost 4 bases, and 6 bases lay between the germline ends. This CDR3 spans 14 amino acids. The germline V gene has CDR1 MNHNY and CDR2 SVGAGI (reference sequence). The CDR3 reads CASSYSQFNEKLFF. In nucleotides, the CDR3 is TGTGCCAGCAGTTACTCCCAGTTTAATGAAAAACTGTTTTTT.

The V gene is TRBV6-5, the J gene TRBJ2-1; D may be TRBD2 (6 bases). The V gene's germline CDR1 is MNHEY and CDR2 SVGAGI. The CDR3 has 14 residues. Trimming cost V 0 bases and J 8 bases, with 11 bases left between them. The DNA of the CDR3 is TGTGCCAGCAGTTACTCTGGAGGGTTCGATGAGCAGTTCTTC. Residues: CASSYSGGFDEQFF.

This clone was found a few times. The chain carries TRBV2 and TRBJ1-5; 8 bases map to TRBD1. Germline trimming cut 7 bases from V and 9 bases from J; bases unmatched to any gene: 8. The germline CDR1 and CDR2 sequences are SNHLY and FYNNEI. The CDR3 spans 13 residues. CDR3 nucleotides: TGTGCCAGCACCGGACAGGGACGTCTGCCCCAGCATTTT. It specifies CASTGQGRLPQHF.

The chain joins TRBV27 to TRBJ1-5; TRBD1 matches at 7 bases. This CDR3 region has 16 residues. Germline V CDR1 and CDR2: MNHEY, SMNVEV (reference sequence). With V trimmed by 6 bases and J by 3 bases, 11 bases remained unmatched. CDR3: CASSHNRQGYNQPQHF. For the CDR3, the DNA is TGTGCCAGCAGCCACAACCGACAGGGTTACAATCAGCCCCAGCATTTT.

In its sample, this clone was seen a few times. The chain links TRBV19 to TRBJ2-5; unclear D gene. CDR3 length: 12 amino acids. Germline assignment: CDR1 LNHDA and CDR2 SQIVND (reference sequence). Deletions cut 8 bases from V and 2 bases from J, with 9 bases between. The CDR3 is CASSGLQETQYF. CDR3 nucleotide sequence: TGTGCCAGTTCCGGGTTGCAAGAGACCCAGTACTTC.

The chain has TRBV27 and TRBJ1-5; the D is unclear. This CDR3 is 13 amino acids long. V lost 6 bases to trimming and J lost 4 bases, with 10 bases between them. The germline V gene encodes CDR1 MNHEY and CDR2 SMNVEV (reference sequence). The chain's CDR3 is CASRLTGNQPQHF. The CDR3 region has the DNA TGTGCCAGCAGACTGACCGGGAATCAGCCCCAGCATTTT.

This clone has just a few counts. The chain recombines TRBV5-1 with TRBJ2-1; the match to TRBD2 covers 8 bases. Germline V gene lookup returns CDR1 SGHRS and CDR2 YFSETQ. After removal of 5 bases from V and 4 bases from J, the junction contained 5 bases not matched to a gene. CDR3 length: 14 residues. CDR3 in DNA: TGCGCCAGCAGTAGCGGGGAATATTACAATGAGCAGTTCTTC. Its translation: CASSSGEYYNEQFF.

This chain uses TRBV6-4 with TRBJ2-7; tentative D call: TRBD1 (6 bases). Trimming cost V 5 bases and J 2 bases, with 10 bases left between them. The CDR3 consists of 13 residues. Per germline, CDR1 MRHNA and CDR2 SNTAGT. The CDR3 is CASSQGPTYEQYF. DNA for the CDR3: TGTGCCAGCAGTCAGGGGCCTACCTACGAGCAGTACTTC.

The rearrangement links TRBV5-1 to TRBJ2-3; 13 nucleotides line up with TRBD2. The V gene end was trimmed by 6 bases and the J gene end by 4 bases; junction bases not matched to a gene: 11. Germline CDR1 SGHRS, CDR2 YFSETQ. The CDR3 extends over 17 amino acids. The CDR3 DNA is TGCGCCAGCAACCCAACTCTCGGGACTAGCGGGGCAGATACGCAGTATTTT. It codes for CASNPTLGTSGADTQYF.

The V call is TRBV27, the J call TRBJ1-1, with a possible D match to TRBD1 (5 bases). Germline V gene sequence: CDR1 MNHEY, CDR2 SMNVEV (reference sequence). V was shortened by 4 bases and J by 0 bases, with 15 bases between the two germline ends. This CDR3 has 16 amino acids. CDR3 coding DNA: TGTGCCAGCAGTTCGCAGGGCGTGGGTATGAACACTGAAGCTTTCTTT. Its protein is CASSSQGVGMNTEAFF.

The chain is built from TRBV28 and TRBJ2-7, with 8 bases matching TRBD2. The CDR3 has 12 amino acids. V lost 9 bases, J lost 7 bases, and 8 bases stayed unmatched. Germline CDR1 and CDR2: MDHEN and SYDVKM. The CDR3 loop is CASTGGAGEQYF. Here the CDR3 DNA reads TGTGCCAGTACGGGAGGGGCGGGGGAGCAGTACTTC.

This chain links TRBV15 with TRBJ2-5, with 8 bases lining up with TRBD1. The DNA end is more similar to TRBJ2-7, so the J call may be wrong. In germline, CDR1 is LNHNV, CDR2 YYDKDF (reference sequence). This CDR3 is 15 amino acids long. The CDR3 loop reads CATSRVETGAYEQYF. In nucleotides, the CDR3 is TGTGCCACCAGCAGAGTGGAGACAGGGGCCTACGAGCAGTACTTC.

This clone appeared a single time. CDR3 bases: TGTGCCAGCAGCGCCTATTTGGGCAGCGGGGAGACCCAGTACTTC. Its translation is CASSAYLGSGETQYF. V is TRBV9 and J is TRBJ2-5; TRBD2 might be the D (6 bases). The V and J ends lost 3 bases and 5 bases respectively, with 17 bases between them. From germline, CDR1 is SGDLS and CDR2 YYNGEE. CDR3 size: 15 residues.